One sample yielded the 2 T cell receptor beta chains listed below, sequenced in a study of T cells in Graves' hyperthyroidism and ophthalmopathy. Amplified TCR beta CDR3 regions came from RNA transcripts. First-round RT-PCR targeting the TCR CDR3 was performed with the HTBI primer set. TCRdb re-called the multiplex PCR reads with MiXCR, one entry per CDR3 protein. Of around 490,000 distinct CDR3 sequences listed, 20% are singletons. What was sequenced was blood. The source of these receptors is a man aged 40-49 years with Graves' ophthalmopathy.

This clonotype was picked up many times. The genes are TRBV6-1 and TRBJ2-3, with a possible D match to TRBD2 (5 bases). Germline CDR1 is MNHNS and CDR2 is SASEGT. This CDR3 spans 16 amino acids. Trimming left V 2 bases short and J 0 bases short, with 12 bases between. The DNA of the CDR3 is TGTGCCAGCAGTGAATTGGCGGGTACTAGCACAGATACGCAGTATTTT. This gives the protein CASSELAGTSTDTQYF.

This clonotype came up a few times. The chain is built from TRBV4-3 and TRBJ2-5; 8 bases line up with TRBD2. The CDR3 has 17 residues. Germline CDR1 LGHNA, CDR2 YSLEER. V was clipped by 4 bases and J by 2 bases; unmatched bases: 12. The CDR3 nucleotides read TGCGCCAGCAGCCTCCACCCCCCGGGGGGGCAACAAGAGACCCAGTACTTC. Its protein product is CASSLHPPGGQQETQYF.